Listed here is a single TCR beta chain. Antigen specificity is unknown. TCRdb re-called the RT-PCR reads with MiXCR, one entry per CDR3 protein. This table holds 30,000 to 40,000 distinct CDR3 sequences, less than 70% found once. These data belong to a study of yellow fever vaccine responses in identical twins. Study-level results: Twins reportedly appeared to share part of their vaccine T cell response while keeping part individual.

From germline, CDR1 is SGHTA and CDR2 FQGTGA. CDR3 size: 16 residues. Between the trimmed V and J ends, which lost 1 base and 1 base, there was a span of 11 bases. The sequences come from T cells from blood (PBMCs), unsorted or a sorted subset (not recorded which), collected before or after yellow fever vaccination (not recorded which). This sequence joins TRBV7-3 and TRBJ2-1; the D gene is possibly TRBD2 (6 bases). This TCR came from a woman under 30 who received the yellow fever vaccine. The CDR3 protein is CASSLIGSKSYNEQFF. CDR3 in DNA: TGTGCCAGCAGCTTAATCGGGAGTAAGTCCTACAATGAGCAGTTCTTC.